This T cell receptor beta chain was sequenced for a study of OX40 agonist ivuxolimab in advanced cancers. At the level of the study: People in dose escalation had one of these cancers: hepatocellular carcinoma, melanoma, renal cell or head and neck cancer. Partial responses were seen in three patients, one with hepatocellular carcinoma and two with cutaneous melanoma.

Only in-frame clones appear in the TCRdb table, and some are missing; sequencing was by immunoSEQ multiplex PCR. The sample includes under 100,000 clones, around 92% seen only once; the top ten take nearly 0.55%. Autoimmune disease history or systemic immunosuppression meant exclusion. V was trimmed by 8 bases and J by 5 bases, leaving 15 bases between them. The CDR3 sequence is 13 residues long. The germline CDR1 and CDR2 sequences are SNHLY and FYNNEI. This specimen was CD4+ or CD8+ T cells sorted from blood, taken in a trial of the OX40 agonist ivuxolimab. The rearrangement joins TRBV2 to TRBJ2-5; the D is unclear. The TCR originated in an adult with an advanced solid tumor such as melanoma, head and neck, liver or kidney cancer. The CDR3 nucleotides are TGTGCCAGCCTAGGGCCTTCGCGGGAGACCCAGTACTTC. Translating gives CASLGPSRETQYF.